One and the same sample provided the 28 T cell receptor beta chains below, sequenced in a study of blood T cell repertoires in COVID-19. Only in-frame clones appear in the TCRdb table, and some are missing; sequencing was by immunoSEQ multiplex PCR. Of about 200,000 clones listed, over 75% are singletons. The sequenced material came from peripheral blood. The receptors originated from a man aged 50 to 59 with acute or convalescent COVID-19.

This clone has a single count. This chain links TRBV9 with TRBJ1-2; tentative D call: TRBD1 (5 bases). V shed 1 base and J shed 4 bases, with 11 bases lying between them. The germline V gene encodes CDR1 SGDLS and CDR2 YYNGEE. The CDR3 is 14 amino acids. For the CDR3, the DNA is TGTGCCAGCAGCGTATCAGGGTCCACCTATGGCTACACCTTC. It is translated as CASSVSGSTYGYTF.

The CDR3 is CASSYEDRGYVKNIQYF. DNA of the CDR3: TGTGCCAGCAGTTATGAAGACAGGGGGTATGTCAAAAACATTCAGTACTTC. This chain links TRBV28 with TRBJ2-4; TRBD1 agrees at 9 bases. The CDR3 covers 17 residues. V lost 4 bases and J lost 3; bases outside the gene matches: 10. Germline loops: CDR1 MDHEN, CDR2 SYDVKM.

The V call is TRBV3-1 (or the pseudogene TRBV3-2), the J call TRBJ2-3; maybe TRBD2 (5 bases). V was trimmed by 10 bases and J by 6 bases, leaving 11 bases between them. In germline, CDR1 is LGHDT, CDR2 YNNKEL (reference sequence). The CDR3 has 11 amino acids. This chain's CDR3 is CATRRGDTQYF. Written as DNA, the CDR3 is TGTGCCACCCGTCGGGGTGATACGCAGTATTTT.

The CDR3 DNA reads as TGTGCCAGCAGCTTGGGAGCGGACTATGGCTACACCTTC. Protein sequence: CASSLGADYGYTF. This chain connects TRBV5-5 to TRBJ1-2; D is undetermined. This CDR3 is built from 13 residues. The germline V and J ends were trimmed by 0 bases and 3 bases, with 6 bases remaining between them. Looked up from germline, CDR1 is SGHKS and CDR2 is YYEKEE (reference sequence).

This sequence joins TRBV7-9 and TRBJ2-2, with D possibly being TRBD2 (7 bases). Germline CDR1 is SEHNR and CDR2 is FQNEAQ (reference sequence). The CDR3 is 16 amino acids. The ends were cut back, 5 bases at V and 5 bases at J, with 18 bases in the middle. CDR3 nucleotide sequence: TGTGCCAGCAGCCTCTTCATAGGGGGAGGGACCGGGGAGCTGTTTTTT. Translated: CASSLFIGGGTGELFF.

The CDR3: CASSLGLAGAWGGEQYF. The CDR3 DNA reads TGTGCCAGCAGCCTGGGACTAGCGGGAGCATGGGGTGGCGAGCAGTACTTC. The rearrangement uses TRBV5-8 and TRBJ2-7, with TRBD2 identical over 14 bases. The CDR3 is 17 amino acids. The V and J ends lost 4 bases and 6 bases, in that order; junction bases with no gene match: 12. Looked up from germline, CDR1 is SGHTS and CDR2 is YDEGEE.

The chain is built from TRBV4-3 and TRBJ2-1; 10 positions agree with TRBD2. Per the germline V gene, CDR1 is LGHNA and CDR2 is YSLEER. The CDR3 contains 15 residues. The J segment lost 10 bases and the V segment lost 0 bases, leaving 6 bases of the junction unmatched. The CDR3 DNA reads TGCGCCAGCAGCCAAGATGGAAATAGCGGGGGGGAGCAGTTCTTC. Translating it yields CASSQDGNSGGEQFF.

The V gene is TRBV27, the J gene TRBJ1-3; no clear D gene. CDR3 length: 16 residues. V was clipped by 3 bases and J by 0 bases, with 12 bases between them. Germline V lookup: CDR1 MNHEY, CDR2 SMNVEV (reference sequence). In DNA, the CDR3 is TGTGCCAGCAGTTTGTCAGGCTTTTACTCTGGAAACACCATATATTTT. This encodes CASSLSGFYSGNTIYF.

V usage is TRBV6-5 and J usage is TRBJ1-5; the D gene is possibly TRBD1 (5 bases). The CDR3 sequence is 15 residues long. Germline-derived CDR1 and CDR2 are MNHEY and SVGAGI. With 0 bases removed from V and 4 bases from J, the gap between germline ends came to 10 bases. The CDR3 nucleotides read TGTGCCAGCAGTTACTCAGGGGAGGTTAATCAGCCCCAGCATTTT. This translates into CASSYSGEVNQPQHF.

Only a few counts were recorded for this clone. This chain links TRBV29-1 with TRBJ1-4, with 8 nucleotides matching TRBD1. From germline, CDR1 is SQVTM and CDR2 ANQGSEA. After removal of 4 bases from V and 4 bases from J, the junction contained 5 bases not matched to a gene. This CDR3 has 14 residues. The DNA of the CDR3 is TGCAGCGTTGGGGGGACAGGAGGTAATGAAAAACTGTTTTTT. Its translation: CSVGGTGGNEKLFF.

CDR3 coding DNA: TGTGCCACGAGGACAGGGTATCAGCCCCAGCATTTT. It codes for CATRTGYQPQHF. V usage is TRBV28 and J usage is TRBJ1-5; TRBD1 agrees at 8 bases. V was pared by 10 bases and J by 5 bases, with 4 bases of the junction left unmatched. The CDR3 loop spans 12 amino acids. Germline values: CDR1 MDHEN, CDR2 SYDVKM.

This chain joins TRBV6-6 and TRBJ1-2; D is unclear. Germline V lookup: CDR1 MNHNY, CDR2 SVGAGI (reference sequence). The CDR3 contains 14 residues. V was trimmed by 4 bases and J by 3 bases, leaving 12 bases between them. The CDR3 bases are TGTGCCAGCAGTTTACCCTCGGGAGACTATGGCTACACCTTC. It encodes CASSLPSGDYGYTF.

The chain combines TRBV6-2 or TRBV6-3 with TRBJ2-5, with 12 bases that match TRBD2. Germline lookup yields CDR1 MNHEY and CDR2 SVGEGT. The CDR3 extends over 19 amino acids. The V segment lost 4 bases and the J segment 5 bases; nucleotides outside the gene matches: 17. For the CDR3, the DNA is TGTGCCAGCAGTTCTCGGACTAGCGGGGCCTACTATAGGGTTGAGACCCAGTACTTC. Its protein product is CASSSRTSGAYYRVETQYF.

The CDR3 region is CASSPPGGDTQYF. CDR3 nucleotides: TGTGCCAGCTCACCACCAGGGGGAGATACGCAGTATTTT. The chain has TRBV18 and TRBJ2-3; weak D call: TRBD1 (6 bases). Trimming took off 0 bases at V and 5 bases at J, with 6 bases between the two ends. Germline values: CDR1 KGHSH, CDR2 LQKENI. The CDR3 is 13 residues long.

The rearrangement uses TRBV24-1 and TRBJ2-3, with TRBD1 identical over 9 bases. Germline assignment: CDR1 KGHDR and CDR2 SFDVKD. This CDR3 is built from 16 residues. V shed 1 base and J 4 bases; nucleotides not matched to a gene: 5. The CDR3 DNA reads TGTGCCACCAGTGATTTTGGACAGGGGTCTGCAGATACGCAGTATTTT. It specifies CATSDFGQGSADTQYF.

In this sample, this clone turned up once. The gene calls are TRBV21-1 and TRBJ2-7; the table's D call of TRBD2 was not tested on the DNA. TRBV21-1 is a listed pseudogene. The CDR3 is 14 residues long. The CDR3 coding sequence is TGTGCCAGCGAGCGGACCGTAGCCAAGGACGAGCAGTACTTC. It codes for CASERTVAKDEQYF.

V gene TRBV19 combines with J gene TRBJ2-7, with TRBD2 as a possible D gene (6 bases). Trimming took 7 bases from V and 6 from J, leaving 16 bases between them. Germline assignment: CDR1 LNHDA and CDR2 SQIVND (reference sequence). There are 13 residues in the CDR3. The CDR3 DNA reads TGTGCCAGTACCCGGTCGGGAGAGGGCGAGCAGTACTTC. This translates into CASTRSGEGEQYF.

This clone appeared once. The chain uses TRBV5-8 and TRBJ1-2, with D unclear. V lost 0 bases, J lost 9 bases, and 18 bases lay in between. The germline V gene encodes CDR1 SGHTS and CDR2 YDEGEE. The CDR3 runs 15 residues. The chain's CDR3 is CASSLAALSTDRYTF. DNA for the CDR3: TGTGCCAGCAGCTTGGCCGCCTTGTCAACAGATCGCTACACCTTC. Supplemented by reference TRBV5-8 and TRBJ1-2, the full variable domain reads EAGVTQSPTHLIKTRGQQATLRCSPISGHTSVYWYQQALGLGLQFLLWYDEGEERNRGNFPPRFSGRQFPNYSSELNVNALELEDSALYLCASSLAALSTDRYTFGSGTRLTVV.

This chain connects TRBV3-1 (or the pseudogene TRBV3-2) to TRBJ2-2; D is uncertain. The CDR3 is 14 residues long. Germline V gives CDR1 LGHDT, CDR2 YNNKEL (reference sequence). The germline V and J ends were trimmed by 5 bases and 4 bases, with 11 bases remaining between them. The CDR3 loop reads CASSNLPRTGELFF. The CDR3 DNA reads as TGTGCCAGCAGCAACCTACCACGCACCGGGGAGCTGTTTTTT.

This chain joins TRBV27 and TRBJ1-6; 7 bases match TRBD1. V trimming: 6 bases; J trimming: 9 bases; junction bases outside the gene matches: 8. Per germline, CDR1 MNHEY and CDR2 SMNVEV (reference sequence). The CDR3 contains 14 residues. The CDR3 DNA sequence: TGTGCCAGCAGGCCGGGACAGCCGGGTTCACCCCTCCACTTT. Its protein is CASRPGQPGSPLHF.

The V call is TRBV4-1, the J call TRBJ2-3; possible D gene TRBD1, 7 bases. Looked up from germline, CDR1 is MGHRA and CDR2 is YSYEKL. Trimming removed 1 base from V and 1 base from J, with 15 bases in between. This CDR3 contains 17 residues. The CDR3 spells CASSQGGAGGGTDTQYF. For the CDR3, the DNA is TGCGCCAGCAGCCAAGGGGGGGCAGGGGGTGGCACAGATACGCAGTATTTT.

The V and J genes are TRBV6-6 and TRBJ1-6; D might be TRBD1 (6 bases). This CDR3 is 14 amino acids long. The V and J ends lost 6 bases and 10 bases respectively, with 16 bases between them. CDR1 is MNHNY, CDR2 SVGAGI, per germline (reference sequence). Written as DNA, the CDR3 is TGTGCCAGCAGAACAACAGGGTCAGGGTCACCCCTCCACTTT. Translating gives CASRTTGSGSPLHF.

This sequence joins TRBV6-5 and TRBJ1-6; tentative D call: TRBD1 (5 bases). The germline V and J ends were trimmed by 6 bases and 7 bases, with 16 bases remaining between them. The germline CDR1 and CDR2 sequences are MNHEY and SVGAGI. CDR3 length equals 15 residues. The CDR3 reads CASRPRQISNSPLHF. The DNA of the CDR3 is TGTGCCAGCAGGCCACGACAGATCTCAAATTCACCCCTCCACTTT.

The chain recombines TRBV24-1 with TRBJ2-1; 9 nucleotides align to TRBD2. The CDR3 has 17 residues. Germline CDR1 KGHDR, CDR2 SFDVKD. The V segment lost 6 bases and the J segment 3 bases; nucleotides outside the gene matches: 11. In nucleotides, the CDR3 is TGTGCCACCAGTCTATCTAGCGGGACAATCAACTACAATGAGCAGTTCTTC. Amino acid sequence: CATSLSSGTINYNEQFF.

The chain is built from TRBV27 and TRBJ2-7, with 7 bases matching TRBD2. The junction had 4 bases not matched to a gene; V was cut back by 7 bases and J by 7 bases. The CDR3 length is 11 residues. Per the germline V gene, CDR1 is MNHEY and CDR2 is SMNVEV (reference sequence). The CDR3: CASNHGGEQYV. CDR3 nucleotides: TGTGCCAGCAACCACGGGGGGGAGCAGTACGTC.

The chain carries TRBV27 and TRBJ2-2; 8 bases are shared with TRBD1. V trimming: 8 bases; J trimming: 1 base; junction bases outside the gene matches: 6. CDR1 is MNHEY and CDR2 is SMNVEV in the germline V gene (reference sequence). The length of the CDR3 is 15 residues. The CDR3 sequence is CASFDGQGNTGELFF. CDR3 sequence (DNA): TGTGCCAGCTTTGACGGACAGGGGAACACCGGGGAGCTGTTTTTT.

This chain uses TRBV27 with TRBJ2-1; 8 nucleotides match TRBD2. Trimming cost V 6 bases and J 8 bases; bases outside gene matches: 18. The CDR3 totals 17 residues. Germline V gene sequence: CDR1 MNHEY, CDR2 SMNVEV (reference sequence). CDR3 coding DNA: TGTGCCAGCAGACCTACTAGCGGATCCTTTCTTAAGGATGAGCAGTTCTTC. Its protein is CASRPTSGSFLKDEQFF.

This sequence joins TRBV6-5 and TRBJ1-1, with 8 nucleotides matching TRBD1. V lost 5 bases to trimming and J lost 5 bases; unmatched junction nucleotides: 7. The CDR3 length is 14 residues. Germline CDR1 is MNHEY and CDR2 is SVGAGI. CDR3 sequence reads: CASSLQGARTEAFF. The CDR3 coding sequence is TGTGCCAGCAGTCTCCAGGGGGCGAGAACTGAAGCTTTCTTT.